Sequencing of this TCR beta chain was carried out in a study of T cell repertoires in ileal Crohn's disease (dated by TCRdb to the late 2010s). For context, the study as a whole: The median duration of disease was 7.5 to 9.5 years, and at the time of surgery 35% of patients were active smokers. All patients had surgery for a complication: stricturing disease in around 61% and penetrating disease in about 39%. Roughly half of the patients were given postoperative therapy, with 18 on anti-TNF agents and under 13 on thiopurines. M6 samples were neoterminal ileum biopsies taken at postoperative colonoscopy. TCR repertoire analysis was performed in around 61 Crohn's disease patients drawn from a prospective multicentre cohort. The study was conducted in parallel with a multicentre cohort built to find predictors of early endoscopic recurrence after ileocolonic resection. A Rutgeerts score above i0 was used to define endoscopic postoperative recurrence. A total of roughly 170 mucosal samples from 57 patients were sequenced, collected from several sites on the surgical specimen and at postoperative endoscopy. Findings and caveats that apply to the study as a whole: Higher percentages of high-frequency clones at the time of surgery were linked to endoscopic recurrence, and every patient with clonality above 26.8% (18/57) had recurrence. More high-frequency clones were carried by sorted CD8 T cells than by CD4 T cells, suggesting that mucosal expansions were mainly CD8. A significantly higher proportion of clonal expansions was observed in active smokers at surgery than in non-smokers (25.9% vs 17.9%, p=0.02). Postoperative endoscopy timing varied within the first year after surgery, with a median delay of around 7 months. Only a subgroup of patients, of unstated size, had their mucosal CD4 and CD8 T cells sorted and sequenced.

The meaning of the sample's time point label: neoterminal ileum biopsy at postoperative endoscopy, about 6 months after surgery. Adults with ileal or ileocolonic Crohn's disease and an indication for ileocolonic resection were eligible for inclusion. Whole ileal mucosal biopsies were stored frozen at -80°C before DNA extraction. A TRizol-based method was used to extract genomic DNA from the frozen whole biopsies, and the DNA was quantified with a NanoDrop 2000 spectrophotometer. In regard to this clone: Its antigen is not yet known. No much larger clonotype is one base removed from it; base qualities were not supplied.

Around 500 nanograms of biopsy DNA per sample were submitted for commercial TCRB immunosequencing. Adaptive Biotechnology amplified CDR3 regions from genomic DNA with a two-step multiplex PCR that controlled for amplification bias. In the first PCR, primers covered every V and J gene segment, and in the second PCR, barcodes and Illumina adapters were added. CDR3 libraries were sequenced using an Illumina instrument. In the paper's pipeline: The analysis used both the pipelines supplied by the vendor and custom analysis of the raw data in R/Bioconductor with R version 3.3.0. Clonality, ranging from 0 to 1, was calculated as the inverse of the normalised Shannon entropy of all productive clones. High-frequency clones were defined as the share of the repertoire occupied by the top 100 clones, with only clones passing a 95% confidence test being retained. Repertoire diversity was measured with the Simpson index, and overlap between samples was measured with the Morisita-Horn index. Not all clones reach the TCRdb copy of this immuneACCESS table, which keeps in-frame sequences only. Checked studies attribute under half of the gap to unresolved V genes and leave the rest unexplained. D and trimming were read from the DNA, whereas the V and J calls and clone size are those reported in that table. The table for this sample lists about 15,000 clones; 65% to 85% of them were counted only once. Of the sample, under 4.5% is held by the ten largest clones.

CDR1 and CDR2 are read off the germline V gene as SGHTA and FQGNSA. Spanning cysteine to phenylalanine, the CDR3 consists of 15 amino acids. Just the 45-base CDR3 DNA is kept, in frame starting at base 1. Trimming takes 5 bases off V and 9 bases off J; junction bases not matched to a gene: 10. The sequencing sample was made of ileal tissue. The TCR originated in an adult with Crohn's disease. The rearrangement joined TRBV7-2 to TRBJ1-4; TRBD1 fits 9 bases in the junction. The DNA sequence follows: TGTGCCAGCAGCCACCGGACAGGGGCCCCTCAAAAACTGTTTTTT. The encoded protein is CASSHRTGAPQKLFF.